These T cell receptor beta chains were read from a single sample in a study of T cell repertoires in cytomegalovirus infection. MiXCR was run by TCRdb on the reads, yielding one entry per CDR3 protein. In the table there are about 740,000 distinct CDR3 sequences, 35% of which are singletons. Sequencing was performed on PBMCs. All receptors derive from a human donor in good health (CMV status not recorded). Some clones in this sample may be carry-over from other donors' samples. Both conserved end residues are part of each CDR3. The D gene is left open where the match is weak. Size is stated for part of the rows, as once, few or many counts, or as a class when the clone is expanded.

>TRBJ1-6|TRBV2|-|-
CASRIEGLPGSPLHF
TGTGCCAGCAGAATCGAGGGACTACCGGGTTCACCCCTCCACTTT
>TRBJ1-6|TRBV19|-|-
CASSFASVTWISSPLHF
TGTGCCAGTAGTTTTGCTTCGGTGACTTGGATAAGCTCACCCCTCCACTTT
>TRBJ1-4|TRBV28|few|-
CASSLFRVGEKLFF
TGTGCCAGCAGTTTATTTCGGGTAGGGGAAAAACTGTTTTTT
>TRBJ2-7|TRBV7-2|-|TRBD2
CASSPGLAVYEQYF
TGTGCCAGCAGCCCGGGACTAGCGGTTTACGAGCAGTACTTC
>TRBJ1-4|TRBV19|-|TRBD1
CATRTGTVNEKLFF
TGTGCCACTCGAACCGGGACAGTTAATGAAAAACTGTTTTTT
>TRBJ2-1|TRBV5-8|-|TRBD2
CASSWGLAAINNEQFF
TGTGCCAGCAGCTGGGGACTAGCGGCTATTAACAATGAGCAGTTCTTC
>TRBJ2-7|TRBV7-2|-|-
CASSAGPSSYEQYF
TGTGCCAGCAGCGCAGGGCCTTCCTCCTACGAGCAGTACTTC
>TRBJ2-3|TRBV7-8|many|-
CASSSSGLGTDTQYF
TGTGCCAGCAGCTCATCCGGGCTCGGGACAGATACGCAGTATTTT
>TRBJ2-3|TRBV7-2|many|TRBD2
CASSLTSGASDTQYF
TGTGCCAGCAGCTTAACTAGCGGGGCTTCAGATACGCAGTATTTT
>TRBJ1-2|TRBV10-2|few|-
CASSESKAGYTF
TGCGCCAGCAGTGAGTCGAAGGCTGGCTACACCTTC
>TRBJ1-6|TRBV7-2|many|TRBD1
CASRPRDRGDSPLHF
TGTGCCAGCAGGCCCAGGGACAGGGGGGATTCACCCCTCCACTTT
>TRBJ2-1|TRBV15|-|TRBD2
CATRKGTSGHNEQFF
TGTGCCACCAGAAAAGGGACTAGCGGTCACAATGAGCAGTTCTTC
>TRBJ2-5|TRBV7-2|many|-
CASSLQAVVRQSEYF
TGTGCCAGCAGCTTACAAGCCGTTGTGCGGCAGTCGGAGTACTTC
>TRBJ2-1|TRBV5-6|-|TRBD2
CASSLGVQRERREQFF
TGTGCCAGCAGCTTGGGGGTACAGCGGGAACGCAGGGAGCAGTTCTTC
>TRBJ2-7|TRBV12-3/TRBV12-4|-|-
CASSSRRNSSYEQYF
TGTGCCAGCAGTTCCCGTCGGAATAGCTCCTACGAGCAGTACTTC
>TRBJ1-1|TRBV20-1|few|TRBD1
CSARDRDEPNTEAFF
TGCAGTGCTAGGGACAGGGACGAACCGAACACTGAAGCTTTCTTT
>TRBJ2-3|TRBV5-1|-|TRBD2
CASSGGTSSSTDTQYF
TGCGCCAGCAGCGGAGGGACTAGCTCAAGCACAGATACGCAGTATTTT
>TRBJ2-2|TRBV7-8|-|TRBD2
CASSFLAGGPHGELFF
TGTGCCAGCAGCTTTCTGGCGGGAGGGCCTCACGGGGAGCTGTTTTTT
>TRBJ2-2|TRBV28|-|-
CASSLLGDGELFF
TGTGCCAGCAGTTTACTAGGGGACGGGGAGCTGTTTTTT
>TRBJ2-7|TRBV5-1|-|-
CASSWRHPGDEQYF
TGCGCCAGCAGCTGGCGACATCCGGGCGACGAGCAGTACTTC
>TRBJ1-5|TRBV7-2|many|-
CASSPAALASLGPQHF
TGTGCCAGCAGCCCAGCCGCCCTCGCCTCTTTAGGGCCCCAGCATTTT
>TRBJ2-7|TRBV7-8|-|-
CASSLIAASSYEQYF
TGTGCCAGCAGCTTAATAGCGGCTAGCTCCTACGAGCAGTACTTC
>TRBJ2-7|TRBV12-3/TRBV12-4|-|TRBD1
CASSLSWTGGYEQYF
TGTGCCAGCAGTTTAAGTTGGACAGGGGGCTACGAGCAGTACTTC
>TRBJ1-2|TRBV18|-|TRBD1
CASSPLRDRGYYGYTF
TGTGCCAGCTCACCCCTCCGGGACAGGGGTTACTATGGCTACACCTTC
>TRBJ2-7|TRBV6-1|few|-
CASSESAAVLQQYF
TGTGCCAGCAGTGAATCGGCCGCGGTGTTACAGCAGTACTTC
>TRBJ2-3|TRBV11-2|few|-
CASSLIGVRTDTQYF
TGTGCCAGCAGCTTAATAGGGGTTCGCACAGATACGCAGTATTTT
>TRBJ1-5|TRBV4-1|-|-
CASSPFQGLSGNQPQHF
TGCGCCAGCAGCCCATTTCAGGGGCTGAGTGGCAATCAGCCCCAGCATTTT
>TRBJ2-7|TRBV19|few|-
CASSMGGGSTYEQYF
TGTGCCAGTAGTATGGGAGGGGGCAGCACCTACGAGCAGTACTTC
>TRBJ2-2|TRBV23-1|-|TRBD2
CASSQVIDREGAGELFF
TGCGCCAGCAGTCAAGTAATCGATCGGGAGGGAGCCGGGGAGCTGTTTTTT
>TRBJ1-1|TRBV19|few|-
CASSIDPPQGPMNTEAFF
TGTGCCAGTAGTATAGATCCCCCGCAGGGCCCAATGAACACTGAAGCTTTCTTT
>TRBJ1-1|TRBV11-2|-|-
CASSFYRIYKIGAEAFF
TGTGCCAGCAGCTTTTACAGGATTTACAAGATCGGTGCTGAAGCTTTCTTT
>TRBJ1-4|TRBV19|few|TRBD1
CASTPGRGGSEKLFF
TGTGCCAGTACCCCCGGGAGAGGGGGCAGTGAAAAACTGTTTTTT
>TRBJ1-3|TRBV6-5|-|TRBD1
CASRMWGDSSGNTIYF
TGTGCCAGCAGGATGTGGGGGGACAGCTCTGGAAACACCATATATTTT
>TRBJ1-1|TRBV18|-|-
CASSPNRQGRGTEAFF
TGTGCCAGCTCACCAAATCGGCAGGGGCGTGGGACTGAAGCTTTCTTT
>TRBJ2-3|TRBV24-1|-|-
CATSFDSRTDTQYF
TGTGCCACCAGTTTCGACAGCCGCACAGATACGCAGTATTTT
>TRBJ1-5|TRBV19|-|-
CAITGGSGQPQHF
TGTGCCATTACGGGGGGCTCAGGTCAGCCCCAGCATTTT
>TRBJ1-1|TRBV12-3/TRBV12-4|-|-
CASSNWGGTEAFF
TGTGCCAGCAGTAACTGGGGGGGCACTGAAGCTTTCTTT
>TRBJ2-1|TRBV2|-|TRBD2
CASREREGQGNEQFF
TGTGCCAGCAGGGAGCGGGAGGGCCAAGGAAATGAGCAGTTCTTC
>TRBJ1-1|TRBV7-3|many|TRBD1
CASSPGDRRNTEAFF
TGTGCCAGCAGCCCAGGGGACAGAAGGAACACTGAAGCTTTCTTT
>TRBJ2-6|TRBV12-3/TRBV12-4|-|-
CASSWSGANVLTF
TGTGCCAGCAGTTGGTCTGGGGCCAACGTCCTGACTTTC
>TRBJ2-4|TRBV15|-|-
CATSRARESDIQYF
TGTGCCACCTCCCGCGCTCGGGAAAGCGACATTCAGTACTTC
>TRBJ1-5|TRBV12-3/TRBV12-4|-|-
CASSFMLSAQPQHF
TGTGCCAGCAGTTTTATGTTGTCAGCTCAGCCCCAGCATTTT
>TRBJ1-6|TRBV12-3/TRBV12-4|few|TRBD1
CASSATNDRGRSPLHF
TGTGCCAGCAGCGCCACTAACGACAGGGGGCGTTCACCCCTCCACTTT
>TRBJ2-3|TRBV7-2|many|-
CASSPYRPDTQYF
TGTGCCAGCAGCCCCTACAGACCAGATACGCAGTATTTT
>TRBJ1-4|TRBV9|few|-
CASSVGRRGEKLFF
TGTGCCAGCAGCGTAGGCCGCCGAGGGGAAAAACTGTTTTTT
>TRBJ2-7|TRBV5-1|few|TRBD1
CASSLDLAGGREQYF
TGCGCCAGCAGCTTGGATCTGGCAGGGGGACGCGAGCAGTACTTC
>TRBJ2-7|TRBV4-1|-|TRBD1
CASSQEDRYSYEQYF
TGCGCCAGCAGCCAAGAGGACAGGTACTCCTACGAGCAGTACTTC
>TRBJ2-7|TRBV7-2|few|TRBD2
CASSLKASGRAIYEQYF
TGTGCCAGCAGCTTAAAGGCTAGCGGGAGGGCGATATACGAGCAGTACTTC
>TRBJ2-3|TRBV19|few|TRBD2
CASQAGGGLDTQYF
TGTGCCAGCCAAGCGGGGGGGGGACTAGATACGCAGTATTTT
>TRBJ1-2|TRBV28|few|-
CASSPRARGYTF
TGTGCCAGCAGTCCGCGGGCCCGTGGCTACACCTTC
>TRBJ2-3|TRBV6-5|-|TRBD1
CASSYSITGTGSTDTQYF
TGTGCCAGCAGTTACTCGATTACCGGGACAGGGAGCACAGATACGCAGTATTTT
>TRBJ1-5|TRBV29-1|-|TRBD1
CSVVTGDGGQPQHF
TGCAGCGTGGTGACAGGGGATGGGGGTCAGCCCCAGCATTTT
>TRBJ2-7|TRBV7-9|few|TRBD1
CASSPRTGLEQYF
TGTGCCAGCAGCCCCCGGACAGGGCTCGAGCAGTACTTC
>TRBJ2-3|TRBV20-1|few|TRBD2
CSAIAGGYTDTQYF
TGCAGTGCTATAGCGGGGGGGTACACAGATACGCAGTATTTT
>TRBJ2-7|TRBV7-8|few|-
CASSLSWQAYEQYF
TGTGCCAGCAGCTTATCGTGGCAGGCCTACGAGCAGTACTTC
>TRBJ1-2|TRBV19|-|-
CASNEAGQKHTF
TGTGCCAGTAACGAGGCGGGCCAGAAACACACCTTC
>TRBJ2-5|TRBV10-3|-|-
CAIRGDGAYQETQYF
TGTGCCATCAGGGGGGACGGAGCGTACCAAGAGACCCAGTACTTC
>TRBJ1-2|TRBV11-2|-|-
CASSLGGFARVGYGYTF
TGTGCCAGCAGCTTAGGAGGGTTCGCCCGGGTGGGCTATGGCTACACCTTC
>TRBJ2-3|TRBV11-2|few|TRBD2
CASARDYTDTQYF
TGTGCCAGCGCACGGGACTACACAGATACGCAGTATTTT